One TCR beta chain is described in this entry. Here immunoSEQ multiplex PCR was the method, and the copy in TCRdb shows in-frame clones only, minus some. The profile shows around 84,000 clones, nearly 95% of them singletons. This entry belongs to a study of T cell changes during pregnancy in multiple sclerosis. Per the germline V gene, CDR1 is LGHNA and CDR2 is YNFKEQ. This CDR3 region has 14 residues. V shed 4 bases and J 4 bases; nucleotides not matched to a gene: 2. The sample here was peripheral blood, taken in the second trimester of pregnancy. The V and J genes are TRBV4-2 and TRBJ2-1, with 9 positions matching TRBD1. This TCR derives from a female donor in good health, enrolled as a control in a pregnancy study. DNA for the CDR3: TGTGCCAGCAGCCCAGGACAGGGGTACAATGAGCAGTTCTTC. Translating gives CASSPGQGYNEQFF.